This passage covers 18 T cell receptor beta chains from one sample sequenced in a study of cytomegalovirus exposure and HLA in healthy donors. The PCR made use of 60 Vbeta and 13 Jbeta primers. Sequencing used immunoSEQ multiplex PCR; TCRdb keeps in-frame clones, though not all of them. This sample has 120,000 to 150,000 clones, with over 80% found just once. The material sequenced was PBMCs. These receptors originate from a woman in her 30s in good health and CMV-seronegative.

This chain uses TRBV19 with TRBJ1-1; a weak D match, TRBD1 (5 bases). The CDR3 has 15 amino acids. The germline V gene encodes CDR1 LNHDA and CDR2 SQIVND (reference sequence). V was trimmed by 5 bases and J by 0 bases, leaving 13 bases between them. The CDR3, as DNA: TGTGCCAGTAGTTTTAGAGACAGTTTGAACACTGAAGCTTTCTTT. It specifies CASSFRDSLNTEAFF.

This clone has only a few counts. For the CDR3, the DNA is TGCGCCAGCAGCTTGGCCGGGACAGGGGGCGCTGGGGCCAACGTCCTGACTTTC. Protein sequence: CASSLAGTGGAGANVLTF. The V and J genes are TRBV5-1 and TRBJ2-6, with TRBD1 matching 12 bases. Trimming removed 0 bases from V and 2 bases from J; junction bases left unmatched: 3. CDR1 and CDR2 (germline): SGHRS, YFSETQ. This CDR3 has 18 residues.

As regards this clone: Compared with germline, one end of the junction differs, possibly owing to a read error. The chain combines TRBV7-9 with TRBJ1-2; 12 bases are a match to TRBD1. CDR1 is SEHNR and CDR2 is FQNEAQ in the germline V gene (reference sequence). This CDR3 region has 18 residues. For the CDR3, the DNA is TGTTCCAGCAGCTCGGCCGGGACAGGGGGCGGTTTGGACTATGGCTACACCTTC. It encodes CSSSSAGTGGGLDYGYTF.

The chain is built from TRBV29-1 and TRBJ2-7; the D gene is possibly TRBD1 (6 bases). Trimming pared 6 bases from V and 0 bases from J, leaving 12 bases between. The CDR3 is 13 amino acids. The germline gives CDR1 SQVTM, CDR2 ANQGSEA. The CDR3 coding sequence is TGCAGCGTCTTCCGGACAGACTCCTACGAGCAGTACTTC. Translation: CSVFRTDSYEQYF.

Turning to this clone: A read error may account for a junction end that differs from germline. The chain has TRBV19 and TRBJ1-2; 9 bases line up with TRBD1. This CDR3 contains 14 residues. Germline CDR1 reads LNHDA; CDR2 reads SQIVND (reference sequence). The CDR3 spells CAGSQDRGSFGYTF. As DNA, the CDR3 is TGTGCCGGTAGTCAAGACAGGGGGAGCTTTGGCTACACCTTC.

The chain couples TRBV5-4 to TRBJ2-1; TRBD1 might be the D (6 bases). Germline lookup yields CDR1 SGHNT and CDR2 YYREEE (reference sequence). V lost 0 bases and J 6 bases, leaving 16 bases between the germline ends. This CDR3 is built from 16 residues. Here the CDR3 reads CASSLGGGAVPNEQFF. Here the CDR3 DNA reads TGTGCCAGCAGCTTGGGTGGGGGCGCCGTTCCCAATGAGCAGTTCTTC.

The rearrangement joins TRBV5-1 to TRBJ2-5, with D hard to call. V lost 9 bases and J 7 bases, leaving 7 bases between the germline ends. CDR1 and CDR2 (germline): SGHRS, YFSETQ. The CDR3 covers 9 residues. The CDR3 DNA sequence: TGCGCCAATTCCTGGACCCAGTACTTC. Its translation is CANSWTQYF.

The chain is built from TRBV5-1 and TRBJ2-3; the match to TRBD2 covers 9 bases. After removal of 2 bases from V and 6 bases from J, the junction contained 7 bases not matched to a gene. From germline, CDR1 is SGHRS and CDR2 YFSETQ. The CDR3 spans 15 residues. The CDR3 loop is CASSLGLALSDTQYF. CDR3 coding DNA: TGCGCCAGCAGCTTAGGACTAGCGTTATCGGATACGCAGTATTTT.

The chain combines TRBV10-3 with TRBJ2-3; 7 positions match TRBD2. V shed 7 bases and J 3 bases; nucleotides not matched to a gene: 10. Germline V gives CDR1 ENHRY, CDR2 SYGVKD. The CDR3 is 15 residues long. CDR3: CAINRGEPGTDTQYF. The CDR3 nucleotides read TGTGCCATCAATCGGGGGGAGCCCGGAACAGATACGCAGTATTTT.

This clone was counted only a few times. The J gene is TRBJ2-7, the V gene TRBV9, with D tentatively TRBD1 (5 bases). The ends were cut back, 4 bases at V and 5 bases at J, with 13 bases in the middle. The germline V gene encodes CDR1 SGDLS and CDR2 YYNGEE. The CDR3 totals 13 residues. This CDR3 reads CASSPQGFHEQYF. CDR3 nucleotides: TGTGCCAGCAGCCCTCAGGGCTTCCACGAGCAGTACTTC.

The chain is built from TRBV30 and TRBJ1-6; no clear D gene. The V gene lost 2 bases and the J gene lost 8 bases, with 16 bases spanning the gap. This CDR3 is 15 amino acids long. Germline lookup yields CDR1 GTSNPN and CDR2 SVGIG (reference sequence). The CDR3 DNA follows: TGTGCCTGGAGTAGAGAACAGCGGAATGATTCACCCCTCCACTTT. It specifies CAWSREQRNDSPLHF.

The V call is TRBV29-1, the J call TRBJ2-3; 8 nucleotides agree with TRBD1. Germline V gene lookup returns CDR1 SQVTM and CDR2 ANQGSEA. CDR3 size: 15 residues. Trimming took 2 bases from V and 1 from J; bases not matched to a gene: 5. Written as DNA, the CDR3 is TGCAGCGTTGAATTGGACAGGGAAGGCACAGATACGCAGTATTTT. Protein: CSVELDREGTDTQYF.

Only a few counts were recorded for this clone. The rearrangement joins TRBV19 to TRBJ2-7; tentatively, D is TRBD1 (6 bases). The V end lost 3 bases, the J end lost 1 base, and 10 bases lay between the germline ends. Germline CDR1 and CDR2: LNHDA and SQIVND (reference sequence). The CDR3 is 14 residues long. Written as DNA, the CDR3 is TGTGCCAGTAGTATTATCGGGACATCCTACGAGCAGTACTTC. Translated: CASSIIGTSYEQYF.

CDR3: CASSYQQETYEQYF. DNA for the CDR3: TGTGCCAGCAGTTACCAACAGGAAACCTACGAGCAGTACTTC. The rearrangement joins TRBV6-5 to TRBJ2-7, with D tentatively TRBD1 (5 bases). Germline CDR1 reads MNHEY; CDR2 reads SVGAGI. The V end was cut by 2 bases, the J end by 2 bases, with 10 bases between. This CDR3 region has 14 residues.

The chain couples TRBV7-7 to TRBJ2-1; TRBD2 is a possible D gene (6 bases). The CDR3 runs 13 residues. V dropped 1 base and J dropped 10 bases, with 11 bases sitting between them. CDR1 is SSHAT and CDR2 is FNYEAQ in the germline V gene (reference sequence). In nucleotides, the CDR3 is TGTGCCAGCAGCTTAGTCCGGGAGAGGGAGCAGTTCTTC. Translating gives CASSLVREREQFF.

V is TRBV5-6 and J is TRBJ2-5, with 7 bases matching TRBD2. CDR1 and CDR2 from the germline V gene are SGHDT and YYEEEE. The CDR3 has 12 residues. V shed 4 bases and J 7 bases; nucleotides not matched to a gene: 4. The CDR3 is CASSAGEGTQYF. In DNA, the CDR3 is TGTGCCAGCAGCGCGGGAGAAGGGACCCAGTACTTC.

This clone was counted a few times. This chain connects TRBV4-1 to TRBJ1-2; 8 nucleotides agree with TRBD1. This CDR3 region has 16 residues. Germline CDR1 reads MGHRA; CDR2 reads YSYEKL. The trim removed 1 base at V and 4 bases at J, leaving 8 bases unmatched. The CDR3 coding sequence is TGCGCCAGCAGCCAAGTCGCAGGGGGCGCAGGCTATGGCTACACCTTC. Translation: CASSQVAGGAGYGYTF.

The chain carries TRBV7-9 and TRBJ2-7; tentative D call: TRBD1 (5 bases). The germline CDR1 and CDR2 sequences are SEHNR and FQNEAQ (reference sequence). The CDR3 covers 13 residues. V lost 4 bases, J lost 0 bases, and 7 bases lay in between. This chain's CDR3 is CASSSTVSYEQYF. The CDR3 DNA sequence: TGTGCCAGCAGCTCGACAGTCTCCTACGAGCAGTACTTC.